These 5 T cell receptor beta chains share one sample of origin, sequenced in a study of blood T cell repertoires in COVID-19. TCRdb's copy holds only in-frame clones and misses some; the assay was immunoSEQ multiplex PCR. This table holds some 270,000 clones, 86% found once. Sequenced input: peripheral blood. These TCRs come from a woman older than 75 with COVID-19, enrolled during active disease.

The chain is built from TRBV19 and TRBJ2-6; no definite D call. The CDR3 length is 14 residues. Per the germline V gene, CDR1 is LNHDA and CDR2 is SQIVND (reference sequence). V was pared by 4 bases and J by 4 bases, with 8 bases between. The CDR3 sequence: CASSTAQGANVLTF. Here the CDR3 DNA reads TGTGCCAGTAGTACCGCTCAGGGGGCCAACGTCCTGACTTTC.

This sequence joins TRBV9 and TRBJ1-1, with a tentative D call TRBD1 (6 bases). This CDR3 has 14 residues. The ends were cut back, 4 bases at V and 4 bases at J, with 14 bases in the middle. CDR1 is SGDLS, CDR2 YYNGEE, per germline. The CDR3 sequence: CASSFSGQPTEAFF. DNA for the CDR3: TGTGCCAGCAGCTTTTCGGGACAACCCACTGAAGCTTTCTTT. The variable domain in full, completed from reference TRBV9 and TRBJ1-1, reads DSGVTQTPKHLITATGQRVTLRCSPRSGDLSVYWYQQSLDQGLQFLIQYYNGEERAKGNILERFSAQQFPDLHSELNLSSLELGDSALYFCASSFSGQPTEAFFGQGTRLTVV.

V gene TRBV27 combines with J gene TRBJ2-7, with a weak D call TRBD1 (5 bases). Germline values: CDR1 MNHEY, CDR2 SMNVEV (reference sequence). The CDR3 has 13 residues. The V gene lost 8 bases and the J gene lost 3 bases, with 14 bases spanning the gap. CDR3 residues: CASHRSGYYEQYF. In nucleotides, the CDR3 is TGTGCCAGCCACCGATCAGGGTACTACGAGCAGTACTTC.

The chain uses TRBV2 and TRBJ1-1; D might be TRBD1 (6 bases). Germline CDR1 reads SNHLY; CDR2 reads FYNNEI. CDR3 size: 15 residues. V was shortened by 7 bases and J by 4 bases, with 19 bases between the two germline ends. The CDR3 region is CASTASGAASTEAFF. In DNA form, the CDR3 reads TGTGCCAGCACCGCTTCAGGGGCCGCTAGCACTGAAGCTTTCTTT.

CDR3 DNA: TGTGCCAGCAGCTTATTGGTAGCGGGGAACCAAGAGACCCAGTACTTC. Protein: CASSLLVAGNQETQYF. The chain is built from TRBV7-9 and TRBJ2-5; 8 bases agree with TRBD2. The trim removed 2 bases at V and 0 bases at J, leaving 5 bases unmatched. The CDR3 totals 16 residues. CDR1 and CDR2 (germline): SEHNR, FQNEAQ (reference sequence).